This T cell receptor (beta chain) came from a study of blood T cell repertoires in COVID-19. Across the whole study: Collection of acute and convalescent COVID-19 samples took place in the United States, Italy and Spain. Sources were T cells, B-cell-depleted T cells, or PBMCs; the material itself was cDNA or gDNA.

This clone was detected a few times. Original methodology: Reference gene primer amplification yielded estimated nucleated cell counts. Repertoires were generated with immunoSEQ multiplex PCR, while TCRdb's copy carries only in-frame clones and drops some. V and J calls and clone size are those listed in that table; D and trimming were worked out from the DNA. The sample has roughly 76,000 clones, more than 75% seen once. The germline CDR1 and CDR2 sequences are SSHAT and FNYEAQ (reference sequence). The CDR3 length is 16 residues. V lost 5 bases and J lost 5; bases outside the gene matches: 10. The sequence was obtained from a human donor in a cohort sampled during active COVID-19. Material for sequencing was peripheral blood. V is TRBV7-7 and J is TRBJ2-1, with 9 bases aligning to TRBD2. The CDR3 sequence is CASSPMTTSGNNEQFF. CDR3 DNA: TGTGCCAGCAGCCCTATGACGACTAGCGGTAACAATGAGCAGTTCTTC.